Below are 9 T cell receptor beta chains sequenced from a single sample in a study of shared clonotypes between healthy human individuals. Only in-frame clones appear in the TCRdb table, and some are missing; sequencing was by immunoSEQ multiplex PCR. This sample has around 610,000 clones, with 90% to 97% found just once. In the naive CD8 group, cells lacked CD45RO and were positively selected for CCR7, so terminally differentiated effector memory CD45RA+ cells were left out. Sequencing was carried out using naive CD8+ T cells sorted from blood. All receptors come from a woman between 25 and 40 years old in good health.

The chain joins TRBV27 to TRBJ1-5; 7 bases match TRBD1. Unmatched junction bases numbered 6, after V lost 1 base and J lost 3 bases. The germline V gene has CDR1 MNHEY and CDR2 SMNVEV (reference sequence). This CDR3 has 16 amino acids. Here the CDR3 reads CASSLLSGGDNQPQHF. The CDR3 nucleotides are TGTGCCAGCAGTTTATTATCAGGGGGTGACAATCAGCCCCAGCATTTT.

This chain uses TRBV28 with TRBJ2-5; TRBD2 agrees at 7 bases. CDR3 length: 14 amino acids. Germline V gives CDR1 MDHEN, CDR2 SYDVKM. Losses at the gene ends were 2 bases for V and 5 bases for J; bases not matched to a gene: 5. The chain's CDR3 is CASSLRAGVETQYF. The CDR3 nucleotides are TGTGCCAGCAGTTTACGGGCGGGAGTGGAGACCCAGTACTTC.

V usage is TRBV5-1 and J usage is TRBJ1-3, with 7 bases that match TRBD1. The ends lost 0 bases at V and 2 bases at J; junction bases unmatched: 17. Germline CDR1 and CDR2: SGHRS and YFSETQ. The CDR3 covers 20 residues. CDR3: CASSLAGTQGPRGPGNTIYF. CDR3 bases: TGCGCCAGCAGCTTGGCCGGGACCCAGGGACCTAGGGGGCCTGGAAACACCATATATTTT.

The chain combines TRBV10-3 with TRBJ2-7; 8 positions match TRBD2. CDR3 length equals 13 residues. Trimming took 11 bases from V and 0 from J; bases not matched to a gene: 6. Germline CDR1 is ENHRY and CDR2 is SYGVKD. CDR3 in DNA: TGTGCCTCCAGGAGCGGGAGCTCCTACGAGCAGTACTTC. This encodes CASRSGSSYEQYF.

The chain couples TRBV27 to TRBJ2-3; no reliable D call. The V gene's germline CDR1 is MNHEY and CDR2 SMNVEV (reference sequence). This CDR3 contains 13 residues. With 4 bases removed from V and 4 bases from J, the gap between germline ends came to 9 bases. CDR3 DNA sequence: TGTGCCAGCAGTTACAGCGATTCAGATACGCAGTATTTT. It specifies CASSYSDSDTQYF.

J is TRBJ2-7 and V is TRBV9, with TRBD1 as a possible D gene (5 bases). Germline lookup yields CDR1 SGDLS and CDR2 YYNGEE. The CDR3 extends over 13 amino acids. V was pared by 3 bases and J by 7 bases, with 14 bases between. The chain's CDR3 is CASSGRGPEEQYF. CDR3 DNA sequence: TGTGCCAGCAGCGGAAGGGGCCCCGAGGAGCAGTACTTC.

This chain uses TRBV14 with TRBJ2-3; D is unclear. The germline CDR1 and CDR2 sequences are SGHDN and FVKESK. This CDR3 contains 13 residues. The ends were cut back, 3 bases at V and 1 base at J, with 5 bases in the middle. As DNA, the CDR3 is TGTGCCAGCAGCCAGTTGGGCACAGATACGCAGTATTTT. It yields the protein CASSQLGTDTQYF.

The V call is TRBV19, the J call TRBJ1-3; possible D gene TRBD1, 5 bases. Germline-derived CDR1 and CDR2 are LNHDA and SQIVND (reference sequence). The CDR3 loop spans 17 amino acids. Trimming shortened V by 0 bases and J by 3 bases, and 15 bases separated the two germline ends. As DNA, the CDR3 is TGTGCCAGTAGTATAGATGGGGCCAGTCGAGATGGAAACACCATATATTTT. It codes for CASSIDGASRDGNTIYF.

The chain is built from TRBV7-8 and TRBJ2-7; a weak D match, TRBD2 (6 bases). Trimming pared 1 base from V and 2 bases from J, leaving 9 bases between. The CDR3 is made up of 14 amino acids. The germline V gene encodes CDR1 SGHVS and CDR2 FQNEAQ. CDR3 nucleotides: TGTGCCAGCAGCTTAGGGGGGGTCCCCTACGAGCAGTACTTC. Its translation: CASSLGGVPYEQYF.